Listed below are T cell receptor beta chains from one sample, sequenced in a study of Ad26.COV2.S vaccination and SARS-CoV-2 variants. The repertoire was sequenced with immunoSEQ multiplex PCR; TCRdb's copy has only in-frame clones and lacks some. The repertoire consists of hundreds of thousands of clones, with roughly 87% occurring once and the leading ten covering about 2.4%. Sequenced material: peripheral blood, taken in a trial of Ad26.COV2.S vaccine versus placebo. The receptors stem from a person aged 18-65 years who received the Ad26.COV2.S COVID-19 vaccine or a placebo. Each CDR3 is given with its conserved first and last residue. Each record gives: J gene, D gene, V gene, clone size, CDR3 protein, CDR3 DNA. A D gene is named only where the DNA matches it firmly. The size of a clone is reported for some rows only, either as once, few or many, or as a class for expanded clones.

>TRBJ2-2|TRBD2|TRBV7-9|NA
CASSYGLAGAGELFF
TGTGCCAGCAGCTATGGACTAGCGGGAGCCGGGGAGCTGTTTTTT
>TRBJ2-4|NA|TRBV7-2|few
CASSLPSGPENIQYF
TGTGCCAGCAGCTTGCCTAGTGGGCCTGAAAACATTCAGTACTTC
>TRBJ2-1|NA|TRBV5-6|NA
CASTLATTYNEQFF
TGTGCGAGCACGCTGGCTACGACCTACAATGAGCAGTTCTTC
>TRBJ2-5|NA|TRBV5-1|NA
CASSSSNRAETQYF
TGCGCCAGCAGCTCGAGCAACAGGGCTGAGACCCAGTACTTC
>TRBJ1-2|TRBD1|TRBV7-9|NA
CASSPPGQGAGGYTF
TGTGCCAGCAGCCCGCCGGGACAGGGGGCAGGAGGCTACACCTTC
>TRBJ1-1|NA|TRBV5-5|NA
CASRRGTNTEAFF
TGTGCCAGCCGGCGGGGCACGAACACTGAAGCTTTCTTT
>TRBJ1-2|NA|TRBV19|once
CASSIDGGGSYYGYTF
TGTGCCAGTAGTATAGATGGCGGTGGCAGTTACTATGGCTACACCTTC
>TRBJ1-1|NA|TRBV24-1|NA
CATSDYRNTEAFF
TGTGCCACCAGTGACTACAGGAACACTGAAGCTTTCTTT
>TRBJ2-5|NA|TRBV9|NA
CASSPGALQILQETQYF
TGTGCCAGCAGCCCAGGGGCACTGCAAATCCTACAAGAGACCCAGTACTTC
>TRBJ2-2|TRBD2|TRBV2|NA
CASNEIAGEGTGELFF
TGTGCCAGCAACGAGATAGCGGGAGAGGGCACCGGGGAGCTGTTTTTT
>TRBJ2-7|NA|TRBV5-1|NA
CASSLAETGGVDEQYF
TGCGCCAGCAGCTTGGCCGAAACGGGGGGCGTCGACGAGCAGTACTTC
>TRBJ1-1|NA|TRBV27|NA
CASSLSPGRGNTEAFF
TGTGCCAGCAGTTTATCGCCGGGCAGGGGTAACACTGAAGCTTTCTTT
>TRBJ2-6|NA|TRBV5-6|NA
CASSLGLGTGANVLTF
TGTGCCAGCAGCTTGGGGCTGGGGACTGGGGCCAACGTCCTGACTTTC
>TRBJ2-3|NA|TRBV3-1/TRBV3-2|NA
CASSQSRLADTQYF
TGTGCCAGCAGCCAATCCCGACTCGCGGATACGCAGTATTTT
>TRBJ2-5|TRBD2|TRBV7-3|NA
CASSSRGGTLPGTQYF
TGTGCCAGCAGCTCTCGGGGGGGGACCCTCCCCGGGACCCAGTACTTC
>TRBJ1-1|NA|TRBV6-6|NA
CASKVYGGEAFF
TGTGCCAGCAAGGTTTATGGTGGGGAAGCTTTCTTT
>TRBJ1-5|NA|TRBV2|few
CASSPDSRNQPQHF
TGTGCCAGCAGTCCTGACAGTCGCAATCAGCCCCAGCATTTT
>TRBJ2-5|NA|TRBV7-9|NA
CASSLHSAETQYF
TGTGCCAGCAGCTTGCATAGCGCGGAGACCCAGTACTTC
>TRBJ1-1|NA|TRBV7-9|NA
CASSLTGLGTEAFF
TGTGCCAGCAGCTTAACGGGTTTGGGCACTGAAGCTTTCTTT
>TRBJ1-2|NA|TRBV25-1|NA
CASSEYVTGSGYTF
TGTGCCAGCAGTGAATATGTTACGGGGTCTGGCTACACCTTC
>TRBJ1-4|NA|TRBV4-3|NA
CASSRRPLKVIANEKLFF
TGCGCCAGCAGCCGGAGGCCGCTTAAAGTAATAGCGAATGAAAAACTGTTTTTT
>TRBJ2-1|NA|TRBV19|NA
CASSIPSLRNEQFF
TGTGCCAGTAGTATCCCGTCCTTACGCAATGAGCAGTTCTTC
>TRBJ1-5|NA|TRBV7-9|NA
CASSLEGQPQHF
TGTGCCAGCAGCTTAGAGGGGCAGCCCCAGCATTTT
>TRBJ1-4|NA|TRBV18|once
CASSPRTGIEKLFF
TGTGCCAGCTCACCACGAACAGGGATTGAAAAACTGTTTTTT
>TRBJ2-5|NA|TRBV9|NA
CASSVEPDGTQYF
TGTGCCAGCAGCGTGGAGCCGGACGGGACCCAGTACTTC
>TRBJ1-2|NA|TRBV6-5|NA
CASIEAANYGYTF
TGTGCCAGCATAGAGGCAGCTAACTATGGCTACACCTTC
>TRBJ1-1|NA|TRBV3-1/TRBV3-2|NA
CASSQVGGRARNTEAFF
TGTGCCAGCAGCCAAGTTGGGGGCAGGGCAAGGAACACTGAAGCTTTCTTT
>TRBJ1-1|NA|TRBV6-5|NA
CATLQMGQTEAFF
TGTGCCACCCTACAAATGGGCCAGACTGAAGCTTTCTTT
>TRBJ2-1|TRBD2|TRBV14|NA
CASSRPTANTSGRWPNNEQFF
TGTGCCAGCAGCCGCCCTACCGCAAATACTAGCGGGAGATGGCCTAACAATGAGCAGTTCTTC
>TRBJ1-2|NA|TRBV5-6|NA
CASSQLDREDSGYTF
TGTGCCAGCAGCCAACTGGACAGAGAAGATTCCGGCTACACCTTC
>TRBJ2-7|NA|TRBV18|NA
CASSPSRSSYEQYF
TGTGCCAGCTCACCCAGCCGTTCCTCCTACGAGCAGTACTTC
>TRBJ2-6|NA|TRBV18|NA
CASEKEGTNVLTF
TGTGCCAGCGAAAAGGAGGGGACCAACGTCCTGACTTTC
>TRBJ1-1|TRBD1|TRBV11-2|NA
CASSLTGQGEAFF
TGTGCCAGCAGCTTAACGGGACAGGGTGAAGCTTTCTTT
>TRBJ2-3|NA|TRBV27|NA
CASSPLERPSTDTQYF
TGTGCCAGCAGTCCTCTCGAGCGACCTAGCACAGATACGCAGTATTTT
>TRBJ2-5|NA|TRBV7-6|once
CASSLGFGHTQYF
TGTGCCAGCAGCTTAGGTTTTGGCCACACCCAGTACTTC
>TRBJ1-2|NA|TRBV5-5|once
CASSLGRISNYGYTF
TGTGCCAGCAGCTTGGGGCGGATATCTAACTATGGCTACACCTTC
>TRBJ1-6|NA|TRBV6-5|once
CASSYYGGENSPLHF
TGTGCCAGCAGTTACTATGGCGGGGAGAATTCACCCCTCCACTTT
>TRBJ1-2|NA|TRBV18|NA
CASSPLAFQEGYTF
TGTGCCAGCTCACCGTTGGCCTTCCAGGAGGGCTACACCTTC
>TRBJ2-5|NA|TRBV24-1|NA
CATSQTDLYQETQYF
TGTGCCACCAGCCAGACAGATTTGTACCAAGAGACCCAGTACTTC
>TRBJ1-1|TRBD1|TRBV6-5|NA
CASSYAGGTEAFF
TGTGCCAGCAGTTACGCAGGGGGAACTGAAGCTTTCTTT
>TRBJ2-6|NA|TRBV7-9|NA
CASSLAGNGANVLTF
TGTGCCAGCAGCTTAGCTGGTAACGGGGCCAACGTCCTGACTTTC
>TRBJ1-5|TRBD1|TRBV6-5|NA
CASRTGAQPQHF
TGTGCCAGCAGGACAGGGGCACAGCCCCAGCATTTT
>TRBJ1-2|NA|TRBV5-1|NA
CASSPRGASNYGYTF
TGCGCCAGCAGCCCAAGGGGGGCAAGTAACTATGGCTACACCTTC
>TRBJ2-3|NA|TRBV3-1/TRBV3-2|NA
CASSQPGEADTQYF
TGTGCCAGCAGCCAACCAGGGGAGGCAGATACGCAGTATTTT
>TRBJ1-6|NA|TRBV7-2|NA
CASSPQGPELNSPLHF
TGTGCCAGCAGCCCGCAGGGGCCCGAACTCAATTCACCCCTCCACTTT
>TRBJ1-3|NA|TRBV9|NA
CASSGLDGSSGNTIYF
TGTGCCAGCAGCGGCCTGGACGGGAGCTCTGGAAACACCATATATTTT
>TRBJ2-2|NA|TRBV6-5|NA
CASSSLWLTGELFF
TGTGCCAGCAGTTCCCTGTGGCTCACCGGGGAGCTGTTTTTT
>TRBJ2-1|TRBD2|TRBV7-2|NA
CASSLAWRGGTYNEQFF
TGTGCCAGCAGCTTAGCGTGGCGGGGGGGAACCTACAATGAGCAGTTCTTC